There are many counts of the clone carrying this TCR beta chain. Its antigen is unknown. Germline V gene lookup returns CDR1 LGHNT and CDR2 FRNRAP. V was clipped by 6 bases and J by 0 bases; unmatched bases: 9. The CDR3 extends over 17 amino acids. This specimen belongs to a study of breast tumors, draining lymph nodes, adjacent tissues. General observations from the study: Tumor TCR diversity was below lymph nodes but above nontumor tissue. The data were judged consistent with most tumor T cells coming from lymph node and expanding in tumor. Luminal-like breast cancer showed significantly greater tumor-nontumor repertoire similarity than basal-like breast cancer did.

A single record per CDR3 protein comes from TCRdb applying MiXCR to the multiplex PCR reads. This table has some 130,000 distinct CDR3 sequences, around 20% appearing once. The lymph nodes were axillary draining lymph nodes from breast cancer patients. The clonotype originates from a female donor with breast cancer. Some clones in this sample may be carry-over from other donors' samples. The V gene is TRBV12-5, the J gene TRBJ1-3, with 9 bases matching TRBD1. Sequenced: axillary lymph node tissue. CDR3: CASGRRGQGHSGNTIYF. In DNA form, the CDR3 reads TGTGCTAGTGGCCGGCGGGGACAGGGCCACTCTGGAAACACCATATATTTT.